The source of this T cell receptor (beta chain) is a study of T cell repertoires in ileal Crohn's disease. Clones were sequenced by immunoSEQ multiplex PCR, and TCRdb holds only the in-frame ones, with some missing. The sample includes approximately 30,000 clones, 80% of them seen just once. V trimming: 3 bases; J trimming: 4 bases; junction bases outside the gene matches: 5. CDR1 and CDR2 from the germline V gene are SGDLS and YYNGEE. The CDR3 totals 15 residues. The specimen sequenced was ileal tissue. The receptor was isolated from an adult with Crohn's disease. The chain is built from TRBV9 and TRBJ2-1, with 9 positions matching TRBD1. DNA for the CDR3: TGTGCCAGCAGCGCAAGGACAGGGGAGTACAATGAGCAGTTCTTC. Amino acids: CASSARTGEYNEQFF.